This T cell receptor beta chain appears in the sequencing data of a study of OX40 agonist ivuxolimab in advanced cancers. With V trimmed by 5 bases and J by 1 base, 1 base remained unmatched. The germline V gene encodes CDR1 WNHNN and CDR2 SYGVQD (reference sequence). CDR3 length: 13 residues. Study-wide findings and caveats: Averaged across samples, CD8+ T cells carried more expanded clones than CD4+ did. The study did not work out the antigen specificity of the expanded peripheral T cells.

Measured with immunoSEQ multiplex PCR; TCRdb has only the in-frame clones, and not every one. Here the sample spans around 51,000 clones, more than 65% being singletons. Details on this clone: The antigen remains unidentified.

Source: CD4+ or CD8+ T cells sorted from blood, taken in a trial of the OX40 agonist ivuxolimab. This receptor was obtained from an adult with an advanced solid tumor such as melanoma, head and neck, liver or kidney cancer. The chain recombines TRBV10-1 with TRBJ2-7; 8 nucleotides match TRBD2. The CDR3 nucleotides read TGCGCCAGCAGTTCTAGCGGGTCCTACGAGCAGTACTTC. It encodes CASSSSGSYEQYF.